A single sample is the source of the 5 T cell receptor beta chains below, sequenced in a study of control samples from healthy donors and cancer patients. Clones were read by immunoSEQ multiplex PCR, and TCRdb kept only the in-frame ones, dropping some. The sample lists about 80,000 clones; 65% to 90% were seen once. The source material was PBMCs. These receptors all stem from a man in his 60s with head and neck cancer.

CDR3 loop: CASSLSAGKTYNEQFF. The CDR3 DNA is TGCGCCAGCAGTCTCTCGGCTGGAAAGACCTACAATGAGCAGTTCTTC. The V and J genes are TRBV23-1 and TRBJ2-1; D is unclear. TRBV23-1 is an ORF, and what it does is uncertain. The V end was cut by 4 bases, the J end by 2 bases, with 15 bases between. The CDR3 length is 16 residues.

This clone was counted a few times. The J gene is TRBJ2-1, the V gene TRBV7-2; possibly TRBD1 for D (5 bases). The germline V and J ends were trimmed by 3 bases and 6 bases, with 12 bases remaining between them. Germline CDR1 SGHTA, CDR2 FQGNSA. The CDR3 totals 14 residues. CDR3 coding DNA: TGTGCCAGCAGCTTTGTAGGGGCATCCAATGAGCAGTTCTTC. It encodes CASSFVGASNEQFF. Full variable domain (rest looked up from reference TRBV7-2 and TRBJ2-1): GAGVSQSPSNKVTEKGKDVELRCDPISGHTALYWYRQSLGQGLEFLIYFQGNSAPDKSGLPSDRFSAERTGGSVSTLTIQRTQQEDSAVYLCASSFVGASNEQFFGPGTRLTVL.

The rearrangement links TRBV20-1 to TRBJ1-2; D is unclear. In germline, CDR1 is DFQATT, CDR2 SNEGSKA (reference sequence). The CDR3 is made up of 12 amino acids. Trimming took 3 bases from V and 2 from J, leaving 7 bases between them. The CDR3 DNA follows: TGCAGTGCTAGTGGGCAGAACTATGGCTACACCTTC. The encoded protein is CSASGQNYGYTF.

The chain uses TRBV18 and TRBJ1-3, with D hard to call. With 8 bases removed from V and 2 bases from J, the gap between germline ends came to 19 bases. The CDR3 is made up of 16 amino acids. Germline V gives CDR1 KGHSH, CDR2 LQKENI. This CDR3 is CASRSRPPGTGNTIYF. CDR3 sequence (DNA): TGTGCCAGCCGATCAAGGCCCCCGGGGACTGGAAACACCATATATTTT.

The chain couples TRBV29-1 to TRBJ2-5, with D maybe TRBD1 (5 bases). V was trimmed by 1 base and J by 5 bases, leaving 20 bases between them. Per germline, CDR1 SQVTM and CDR2 ANQGSEA. The CDR3 is made up of 16 amino acids. The DNA for the CDR3 is TGCAGCGTTGAAGGACAACAGGCGTGGGGCAAGGAGACCCAGTACTTC. Protein sequence: CSVEGQQAWGKETQYF.